This TCR beta chain was sequenced for a study of regulatory T cells in long-lasting Graves disease. Construction of the TCR beta libraries employed iRepertoire HTBI primers in conjunction with Arm-PCR of CDR3 regions. Using its own MiXCR run on the multiplex PCR reads, TCRdb lists one record per CDR3 protein. Here the sample spans hundreds of thousands of distinct CDR3 sequences, around 20% being singletons. This clonotype was observed a few times. Its matching antigen is unknown. CDR3 length: 15 amino acids. Germline lookup yields CDR1 MGHRA and CDR2 YSYEKL. Trimming took 3 bases from V and 1 from J, leaving 12 bases between them. Stated time point: persistent/refractory GD, antithyroid drugs over 5 years with positive TRAb. PBMC RNA served as the TCR library source. Graves' disease diagnosis was established per American Thyroid Association guidelines. Whole-study results and caveats: Persistent patients shared more public clonotypes (around 2,500) than newly diagnosed patients (about 1,000).

This sequence joins TRBV4-1 and TRBJ1-1, with D perhaps matching TRBD1 (6 bases). This TCR was sampled from a female donor with Graves disease. The sample was peripheral blood mononuclear cells (PBMCs), taken when the disease was refractory, from a patient treated with antithyroid drugs. Here the CDR3 reads CASSQRSTGNTEAFF. In DNA form, the CDR3 reads TGCGCCAGCAGCCAGCGCTCGACAGGGAACACTGAAGCTTTCTTT.